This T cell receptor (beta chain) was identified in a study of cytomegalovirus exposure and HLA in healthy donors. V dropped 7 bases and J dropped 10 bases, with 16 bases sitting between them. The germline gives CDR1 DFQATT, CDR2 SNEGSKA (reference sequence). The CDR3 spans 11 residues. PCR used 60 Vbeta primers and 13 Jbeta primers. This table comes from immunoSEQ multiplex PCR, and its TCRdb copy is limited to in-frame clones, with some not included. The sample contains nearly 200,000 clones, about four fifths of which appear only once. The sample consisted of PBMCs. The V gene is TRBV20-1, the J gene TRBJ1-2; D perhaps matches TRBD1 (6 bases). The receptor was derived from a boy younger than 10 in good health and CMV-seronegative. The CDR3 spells CSVTQGQDYTF. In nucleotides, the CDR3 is TGCAGTGTCACGCAGGGGCAAGACTACACCTTC.